Included here is one T cell receptor beta chain sequence, with context. No antigen is known for it. The sample carries other DNA sequences with the same CDR3. These data originate in a study of shared clonotypes between healthy human individuals. Regarding the study as a whole: Larger richness was generally estimated for naive than memory subsets.

Samples underwent the assay at deep level. The protocol was immunoSEQ multiplex PCR, while the TCRdb copy is restricted to in-frame clones and leaves out a portion. The sample lists about a million clones; around three quarters were seen once. The V gene's germline CDR1 is SGHRS and CDR2 YFSETQ. The CDR3 runs 14 residues. Between the trimmed V and J ends, which lost 3 bases and 5 bases, there was a span of 14 bases. The sequence was collected from a man between 18 and 29 years old in good health. Some clones in this sample may be carry-over from other donors' samples. The specimen was memory CD4+ T cells from PBMCs. The subset: CD45RA-negative fraction. The rearrangement uses TRBV5-1 and TRBJ2-5; D is perhaps TRBD1 (6 bases). CDR3 sequence reads: CASSSGQRGETQYF. The DNA of the CDR3 is TGCGCCAGCAGCTCAGGACAGAGGGGCGAGACCCAGTACTTC.